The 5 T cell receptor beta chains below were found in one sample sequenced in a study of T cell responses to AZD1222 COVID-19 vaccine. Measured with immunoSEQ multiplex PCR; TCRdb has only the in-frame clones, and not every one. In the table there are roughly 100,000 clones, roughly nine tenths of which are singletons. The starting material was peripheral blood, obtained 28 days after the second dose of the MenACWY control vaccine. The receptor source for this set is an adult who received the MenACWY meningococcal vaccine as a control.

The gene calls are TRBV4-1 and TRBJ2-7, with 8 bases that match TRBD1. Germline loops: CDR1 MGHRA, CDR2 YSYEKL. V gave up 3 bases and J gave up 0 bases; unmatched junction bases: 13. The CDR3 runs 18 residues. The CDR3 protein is CASSHDRPTQGASYEQYF. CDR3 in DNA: TGCGCCAGCAGCCACGACCGCCCAACTCAGGGGGCCTCCTACGAGCAGTACTTC.

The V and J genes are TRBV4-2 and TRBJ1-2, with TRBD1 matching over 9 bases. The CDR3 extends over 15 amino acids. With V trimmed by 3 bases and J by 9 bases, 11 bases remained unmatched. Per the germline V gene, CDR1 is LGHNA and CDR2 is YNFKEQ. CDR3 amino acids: CASSQGTGPPESYTF. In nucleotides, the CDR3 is TGTGCCAGCAGCCAGGGGACAGGGCCCCCCGAGAGCTACACCTTC.

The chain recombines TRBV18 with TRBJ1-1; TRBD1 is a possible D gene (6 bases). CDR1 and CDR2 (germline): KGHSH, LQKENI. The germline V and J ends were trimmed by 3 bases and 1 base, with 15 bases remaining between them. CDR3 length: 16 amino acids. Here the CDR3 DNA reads TGTGCCAGCTCACCGAGGGGAACAGGGTCGAACACTGAAGCTTTCTTT. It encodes CASSPRGTGSNTEAFF.

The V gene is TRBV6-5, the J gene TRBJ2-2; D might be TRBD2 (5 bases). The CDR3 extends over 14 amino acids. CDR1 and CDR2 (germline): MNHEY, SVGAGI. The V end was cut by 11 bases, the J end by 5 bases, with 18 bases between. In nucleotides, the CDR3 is TGTGCCTCAAGTCCTAGCATGGTTACCGGGGAGCTGTTTTTT. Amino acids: CASSPSMVTGELFF.

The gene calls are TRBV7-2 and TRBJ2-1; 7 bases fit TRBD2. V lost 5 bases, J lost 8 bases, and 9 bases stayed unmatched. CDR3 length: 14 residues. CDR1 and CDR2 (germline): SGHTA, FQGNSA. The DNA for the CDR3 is TGTGCCAGCAGCCCCCTTTTGGCGGGGGATGAGCAGTTCTTC. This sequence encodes CASSPLLAGDEQFF.